A selection of T cell receptor beta chains follows, all from one sample in a study of shared clonotypes between healthy human individuals. Generated by immunoSEQ multiplex PCR, the TCRdb table keeps only in-frame clones and is missing some. The data hold about 2.4 million clones, with over 85% observed a single time. Sequenced material: naive CD4+ T cells from PBMCs. All receptors come from a man between 18 and 35 years old in good health. Some clones in this sample may be carry-over from other donors' samples. CDR3s leave out the opening cysteine and the closing phenylalanine or tryptophan. Clone sizes are given selectively: once, few, many, or a class where the clone is expanded.

v_call,clone_size,j_call,cdr3_aa
TRBV19,NA,TRBJ1-1,ASRSEA
TRBV4-2,NA,TRBJ1-4,ASSQEILVPNEKLF
TRBV19,NA,TRBJ2-1,ASSRARDVYNEQF
TRBV5-1,NA,TRBJ2-7,ASSGGTEQY
TRBV7-7,NA,TRBJ2-5,ASSLGGPETQY
TRBV7-2,once,TRBJ2-2,ASSLIPRVNTGELF
TRBV10-1,NA,TRBJ2-5,ASSDRLVGETQY
TRBV14,NA,TRBJ2-3,ASSQDPPGQGTDTQY
TRBV7-2,NA,TRBJ2-1,ASSFTGTSRNEQF
TRBV5-4,once,TRBJ1-1,ASSQEGADTEAF
TRBV7-6,NA,TRBJ1-2,ASSSQGGQRGYT
TRBV11-2,NA,TRBJ2-7,ASSFSGRAVYEQY
TRBV6-5,NA,TRBJ2-7,ASSYRDTAEQY
TRBV6-5,NA,NA,ASSSDYGYEQY
TRBV6-6,NA,TRBJ2-1,ASSYDPGAEQF
TRBV28,NA,TRBJ2-7,ASSPLDRNSYEQY
TRBV4-1,NA,TRBJ1-4,ASSQDGGDEKLF
TRBV7-9,NA,TRBJ2-1,ASSLDPNFPQF
TRBV7-2,NA,TRBJ2-1,ASSLLTSPNEQF
TRBV6-4,NA,TRBJ2-1,ASSEERYPYNEQF
TRBV7-2,NA,TRBJ2-1,ASSSGTATYNEQF
TRBV2,NA,TRBJ1-2,ASSEPDISYGYT
TRBV15,NA,TRBJ1-5,ATSRRGGNQPQH